This T cell receptor (beta chain) appears in the sequencing data of a study of memory CD4+ T cells and cytomegalovirus serostatus. Single viable CD3+CD4+CD8-CD45RO+ cells were sorted as the memory CD4+ T cells. Sequenced by immunoSEQ multiplex PCR; TCRdb stores in-frame clones only, minus some. The sample lists about 100,000 clones, about 80% occurring once. In germline, CDR1 is SGHRS, CDR2 YFSETQ. This CDR3 is built from 15 residues. With 0 bases removed from V and 5 bases from J, the gap between germline ends came to 14 bases. Sequencing was done on a sample of memory CD4+ T cells from blood. This chain uses TRBV5-1 with TRBJ2-5; D unclear. The sequence was collected from an adult in good health and CMV-seropositive. CDR3 sequence: CASSLAASVRETQYF. In DNA form, the CDR3 reads TGCGCCAGCAGCTTGGCCGCGTCAGTCCGGGAGACCCAGTACTTC.